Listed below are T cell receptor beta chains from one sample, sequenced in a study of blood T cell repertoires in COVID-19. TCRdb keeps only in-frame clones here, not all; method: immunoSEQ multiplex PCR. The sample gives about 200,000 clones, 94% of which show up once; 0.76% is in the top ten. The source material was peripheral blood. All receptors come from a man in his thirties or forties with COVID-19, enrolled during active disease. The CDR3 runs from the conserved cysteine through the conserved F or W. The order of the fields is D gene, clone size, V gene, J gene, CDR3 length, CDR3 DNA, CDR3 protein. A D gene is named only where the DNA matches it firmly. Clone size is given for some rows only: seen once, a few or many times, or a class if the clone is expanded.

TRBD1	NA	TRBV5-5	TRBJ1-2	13	TGTGCCAGCAGCCCGACAGGGGTCTATGGCTACACCTTC	CASSPTGVYGYTF
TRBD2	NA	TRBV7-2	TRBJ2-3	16	TGTGCCAGCAGCTTTTTAGCGGGGGGGCTAGGGGATACGCAGTATTTT	CASSFLAGGLGDTQYF
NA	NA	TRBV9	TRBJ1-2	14	TGTGCCAGCAGCGTAGGTGGGGGGACCAATGGCTACACCTTC	CASSVGGGTNGYTF
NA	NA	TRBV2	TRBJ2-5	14	TGTGCCAGCAGACCTCTGGGTGGGGGGGAGACCCAGTACTTC	CASRPLGGGETQYF
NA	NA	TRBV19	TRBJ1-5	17	TGTGCCAGTACCCGGACAGCCACCTCTCCGGGCAATCAGCCCCAGCATTTT	CASTRTATSPGNQPQHF
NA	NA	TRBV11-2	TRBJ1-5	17	TGTGCCAGCAGCTTAGGGGCCGGGACATGGAGCAATCAGCCCCAGCATTTT	CASSLGAGTWSNQPQHF
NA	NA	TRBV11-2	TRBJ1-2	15	TGTGCCAGCAGCTTAGGTCCAGGGATCGCGTATGGCTACACCTTC	CASSLGPGIAYGYTF
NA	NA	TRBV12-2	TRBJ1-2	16	TGTGCAAGTCGCGCCGGACTCAGGTGGCACGCGAGAGGCTACACCTTC	CASRAGLRWHARGYTF
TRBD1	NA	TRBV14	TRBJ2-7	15	TGTGCCAGCAGCCAAGGCAGGGGGATCACCTACGAGCAGTACTTC	CASSQGRGITYEQYF
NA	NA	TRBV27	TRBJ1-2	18	TGTGCCAGCACGGGAATCGCGGGCGGAGGCGGGACGCACTATGGCTACACCTTC	CASTGIAGGGGTHYGYTF
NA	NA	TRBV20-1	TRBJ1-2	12	TGCAGTGCCAGTTTGGGCGGGGGTGGCTACACCTTC	CSASLGGGGYTF
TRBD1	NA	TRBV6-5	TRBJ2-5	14	TGTGCCAGCAGCTCGGGACAGGGGCAAGAGACCCAGTACTTC	CASSSGQGQETQYF
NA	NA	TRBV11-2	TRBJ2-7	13	TGTGCCAGCAGCCGCGGGCGAAACTACGAGCAGTACTTC	CASSRGRNYEQYF
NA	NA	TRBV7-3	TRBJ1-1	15	TGTGCCAGCAGTCTCGCGGGGAGAAGGAACACTGAAGCTTTCTTT	CASSLAGRRNTEAFF
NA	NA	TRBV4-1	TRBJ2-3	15	TGCGCCAGCAGCCAAACAGGGAAGAACACAGATACGCAGTATTTT	CASSQTGKNTDTQYF
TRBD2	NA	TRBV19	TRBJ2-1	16	TGTGCCAGTAGTATTGAGCGGGGGGTCTCCTACAATGAGCAGTTCTTC	CASSIERGVSYNEQFF
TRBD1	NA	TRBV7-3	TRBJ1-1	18	TGTGCCAGCAGCTCCTATCACAGGGGGCCGTTGACCCACACTGAAGCTTTCTTT	CASSSYHRGPLTHTEAFF
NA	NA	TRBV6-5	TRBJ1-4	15	TGTGCCAGCAGTTACGGGGGCCGAGGGGATGAAAAACTGTTTTTT	CASSYGGRGDEKLFF
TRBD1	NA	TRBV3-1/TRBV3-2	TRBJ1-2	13	TGTGCCAGCAGCCAAGGGACAGGGTTTGGCTACACCTTC	CASSQGTGFGYTF
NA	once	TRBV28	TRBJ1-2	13	TGTGCCAGCAGTTTCCGACCAGGGGATGGCTACACCTTC	CASSFRPGDGYTF
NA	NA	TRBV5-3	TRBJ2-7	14	TGTGCCAGAAGCTTCTCGGGACATTCCTACGAGCAGTACTTC	CARSFSGHSYEQYF
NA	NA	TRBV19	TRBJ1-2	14	TGTGCCAGTAGCCCTCGGAGGGGCGGAAATGGCTACACCTTC	CASSPRRGGNGYTF
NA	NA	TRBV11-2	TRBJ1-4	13	TGTGCCAGCAGCTTCCGGGAGAATGAAAAACTGTTTTTT	CASSFRENEKLFF
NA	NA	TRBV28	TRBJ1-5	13	TGTGCCAGCAGCTACGGGGGTAATCAGCCCCAGCATTTT	CASSYGGNQPQHF
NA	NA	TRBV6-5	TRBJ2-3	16	TGTGCCAGCAGTTACCAAGGGGGTTTTAATCCAGATACGCAGTATTTT	CASSYQGGFNPDTQYF
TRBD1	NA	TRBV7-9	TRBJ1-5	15	TGTGCCAGCAGAAAGGGTGACAGGGGAGGTCAGCCCCAGCATTTT	CASRKGDRGGQPQHF
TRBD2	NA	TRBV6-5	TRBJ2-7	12	TGTGCCGCAGCGGGGGGCCCCTACGAGCAGTACTTC	CAAAGGPYEQYF
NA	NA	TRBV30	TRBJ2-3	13	TGTGCCTGGAGTAGGCAGGGCACAGATACGCAGTATTTT	CAWSRQGTDTQYF
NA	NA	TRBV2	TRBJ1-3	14	TGTGCCAGTATGGGAAGGGAGGTGGGAAACACCATATATTTT	CASMGREVGNTIYF
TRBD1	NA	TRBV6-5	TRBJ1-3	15	TGTGCCATCGGACAGGGGCCCTTTTCTGGAAACACCATATATTTT	CAIGQGPFSGNTIYF
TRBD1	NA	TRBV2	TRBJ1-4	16	TGTGCCAGCAGTCCCACAGGGGGCAATAATAATGAAAAACTGTTTTTT	CASSPTGGNNNEKLFF